This T cell receptor (beta chain) was recorded in a study of shared clonotypes between healthy human individuals. CDR1 LNHDA and CDR2 SQIVND come from the germline V gene (reference sequence). The CDR3 spans 15 residues. V was trimmed by 5 bases and J by 0 bases, leaving 11 bases between them. Note on this clone: Its antigen is still unknown. Other DNA sequences in the sample encode the same CDR3.

Replicate sorted-subset PCRs were loaded with about 0.2 ug DNA, about 30,000 T cell genomes. TCRdb's copy holds only in-frame clones and misses some; the assay was immunoSEQ multiplex PCR. The sample includes 150,000 to 200,000 clones, 65% to 80% of them seen just once. General study results and limits: Naive subsets typically showed greater estimated richness than memory subsets.

The receptor comes from a young man in good health. Material for sequencing was memory CD4+ T cells sorted from blood. Subset meaning: CD45RA-negative fraction. The chain links TRBV19 to TRBJ2-1; a possible D gene is TRBD1 (6 bases). In nucleotides, the CDR3 is TGTGCCAGTAGTCCCGACAGGAGCTCCTACAATGAGCAGTTCTTC. The encoded protein is CASSPDRSSYNEQFF.